The subject of this entry is one T cell receptor (beta chain). This clone was seen a handful of times. The target of this receptor is not known. No quality values exist for individual bases; no much larger clone is one base distant. Libraries were made using the immunoSEQ multiplex PCR assay. A mixture of 60 forward primers for TCR Vbeta segments and 13 reverse primers for TCR Jbeta segments was used in the multiplex PCR. The CDR3 region of rearranged TCR beta genes was amplified from genomic DNA by a multiplex PCR assay. On the Illumina HiSeq System, the amplified TCR beta libraries were sequenced as 87-base-pair reads. In the authors' own workflow: A later analysis tallied 75 million to 95 million unique TCR beta chains across the 666 repertoires, and some 10 million of those chains were shared by two or more donors. Raw reads were error-corrected and collapsed into unique sequences by a nearest-neighbor algorithm in which closely related sequences were merged to remove PCR and sequencing errors. To assign V, D and J gene segments, CDR3 sequences were aligned to IMGT reference sequences. For a sequence to be retained, a match of at least six nucleotides to both a V gene segment and a J gene segment was required. Rearrangements were classified as productive when the CDR3 lacked stop codons and remained in frame with V and J, and all other rearrangements were classified as non-productive. Following IMGT convention, CDR3 was defined as the stretch from the second conserved V-encoded cysteine up to the conserved J-encoded phenylalanine. In an earlier analysis of roughly 610 of the donors, sequences lacking an unambiguous match to a single V gene segment were excluded. An earlier analysis of fewer than 750 of the donors called V segments functional above 56.7% productive rearrangements and segregating when the between-donor standard deviation exceeded 5%. To diagnose cytomegalovirus status from the catalog of TCR beta chain sequences, a statistical classification framework was built. In a later analysis, TCR nucleotide sequences were compared against IMGT/GENE-DB human TR gene sequences so that V and J genes could be assigned. A later analysis assigned CDR3 sequences and most-parsimonious VDJ recombination scenarios with the TCRdist pipeline. A later analysis defined each TCR beta chain by its CDR3 amino acid sequence plus V-gene family, and excluded reads lacking a unique V-gene family. As a way to deal with suspected cross-contamination and a sequencing artifact, a later analysis dropped hundreds of nucleotide sequences that were highly shared and had low generation probability. In a later analysis, a clonal expansion index for each public chain was calculated from normalized within-repertoire ranks of inferred template counts. In a later analysis, generation probabilities were computed using a VDJ recombination model fitted to out-of-frame rearrangements, and the results were checked against IGoR. A later analysis scored TCR-TCR, TCR-HLA and TCR-CMV co-occurrence with hypergeometric tests, applying a repertoire-size bias correction to TCR pairs. False discovery rates were estimated in a later analysis by permuting HLA or CMV assignments 20 times. In a later analysis, co-occurring TCRs were grouped using DBSCAN, with TCRdist sequence similarity added in when clustering inside HLA-allele-positive subsets. Repertoires with fewer than 30,000 or more than 120,000 public chains were left out of co-occurrence clustering, as were about five repertoires with anomalous nucleotide sharing. Sourced from immuneACCESS, this table was stored by TCRdb with only in-frame sequences that have V and J called. A share of the clones is absent; for the studies checked, an unresolved V gene accounts for under half, and the remainder has no known explanation. V and J calls and clone size are those listed in that table; D and trimming were worked out from the DNA. Within this sample are some 120,000 clones, with approximately 80% of them counted one time only. The ten biggest clones cover approximately 12% of the sample.

The data are from a study of cytomegalovirus exposure and HLA in healthy donors listed by TCRdb under 2017. Some background on the complete study: In an earlier analysis of some 550 of the donors, about 260 Gb of sequence data and 120 million or so unique TCR beta sequences from 180 million or so T cells were reported. An early release covering more than 500 HLA-typed donors comprised 250 to 350 gigabases of sequencing data and 85 million to 100 million unique TCR sequences. Among the roughly 430 genotyped donors, 75% to 90% belonged to the genetic ancestry cluster associated with self-reported Caucasian donors. The study profiled the T cell repertoires of under 700 subjects by immunosequencing and related them to cytomegalovirus serostatus. Typing coverage differed by locus: A, B, C, DRB1 and DQB1 were typed in about 629-630 donors, DQA1 in 522, DPA1 in 600 to 610, and DPB1 in around 440. Because of strong linkage in the cohort, roughly 5 DR-DQ haplotypes were treated as single units for association and clustering. A later genetic analysis took genome-wide SNP genotypes for 398 of the 666 donors and used that subset as a discovery cohort. The study combined high-throughput TCR immunosequencing, statistical association of individual TCRs with disease status, and machine learning to predict cytomegalovirus infection status. Class I and class II HLA loci were covered by the typing at four-digit resolution. A later analysis re-analyzed previously published TCR beta repertoires from about 730 donors and added high-resolution HLA genotyping to study TCR occurrence patterns. All discovery cohort repertoires had been generated on a single sequencing platform. The study aimed to test whether signatures of past pathogen exposure could be identified by cataloging public T cell receptors. Rather than drawing on any new phenotypic data, the later analysis identified candidate immune exposures from TCR beta sequences and the way those sequences occurred across donors. Along with the 666-subject first cohort, a separate validation cohort of around 110 different subjects was used. On average, roughly 250,000 unique TCR beta nucleotide sequences were sequenced per donor among 300 to 500 genotyped donors of the cohort, with roughly 18% of those sequences being non-productive. Alongside the repertoire data, information on donor age, sex, ethnicity and CMV serostatus was compiled. An earlier analysis of 587 of the donors applied high-throughput TCR beta sequencing to assess whether each TCR beta V gene segment acted as functional or pseudogenic.

Findings and caveats that apply to the study as a whole: Linkage disequilibrium might explain the correlated functional status among segregating V segments, but an unknown experimental factor could not be ruled out. According to a later analysis, most CMV-associated TCR beta chains appeared to be HLA-restricted, and the HLA associations seemed to be driven largely by CMV exposure. Because counts were too low, about 18 rarely observed V segments, including chromosome 9 orphons, were left out of the earlier analysis of over 550 of the donors. The classifier was reported to diagnose cytomegalovirus status with high specificity and sensitivity in both the original cohort and the validation cohort. In a later analysis, several top co-occurrence clusters were reported to appear linked to parvovirus B19, influenza, CMV and Epstein-Barr virus. Immune exposure information for the cohort was limited to CMV serostatus. Sequencing depth was assumed to be roughly uniform across donors in the presence/absence analyses, though that assumption may not hold. In the study, about 150 TCR beta chains were listed as associated with cytomegalovirus. Specific HLA alleles were associated with over 15,000 TCR beta sequences at a false discovery rate of 0.05 in a later analysis. A further reported finding was that TCR beta sequences accurately predicted the HLA-A and HLA-B alleles for most subjects in the first cohort. In vitro tests confirmed that three of the cytomegalovirus-associated TCR beta chains recognize cytomegalovirus antigens. A later genetic analysis reported fewer N-insertions in productive TCRs among donors in an Asian-associated ancestry cluster than the roughly 620-donor mean. In this cohort, only TCR beta chains were sequenced, and detectable features were limited by the absence of alpha or paired-chain data. A later analysis found that HLA-associated TCR beta chains were more clonally expanded and had lower generation probabilities than equally common non-associated chains. An association between a missense DCLRE1C variant and V-gene and J-gene trimming of TCR beta chains was found in a later genetic analysis and replicated in an independent cohort. In an earlier analysis of about 600 of the donors, most TCR beta V segments appeared in productive rearrangements about 87% or about 30% of the time, broadly matching IMGT annotations. According to a later analysis, TCR association rates differed among HLA loci, with DRB1 alleles showing the most associated TCRs and HLA-C alleles showing the fewest. Strong co-occurrence of HLA alleles, especially DR and DQ, made assigning TCR associations to individual alleles difficult. While some public TCRs were present in many individuals, most TCR sequences turned up only very rarely across donors. A cluster of highly shared sequence variants was judged likely to be a technical artifact of the sequencing pipeline. The authors suggested that the approach could potentially be generalized to other disease states and immunological phenotypes. HLA typing was unavailable for some donors at each locus, so association tests used only the typed subset.

The cohort was made up of roughly 670 healthy bone marrow donors. All cohort members were sampled while nominally healthy, although unrecorded immune exposures were likely present. The donor was CMV seropositive and was included in the group of approximately 300 seropositive cohort members. A peripheral blood sample was collected from each donor, and TCR beta sequencing was performed on peripheral blood mononuclear cells. The Qiagen DNeasy Blood Extraction Kit was used to extract genomic DNA from the blood cell samples. Sequencing was performed on PBMCs. The TCR originated in a woman in her thirties or forties in good health and CMV-seropositive.

CDR3 sequence: CASRRVDEQFF. In nucleotides, the sequence is TGCGCCAGCCGCAGGGTCGATGAGCAGTTCTTC. The chain is encoded by TRBV5-1 joined to TRBJ2-1; the D gene is possibly TRBD1, with 5 bases matching. CDR1 SGHRS and CDR2 YFSETQ are derived from the germline V gene. From the cysteine through the phenylalanine, the CDR3 covers 11 amino acids. The entry retains the CDR3 DNA only, 33 bases that are in frame from base 1. Trimming removed 7 bases from V and 8 bases from J, leaving 10 bases between the germline ends. Beyond the CDR3, the reference TRBV5-1 and TRBJ2-1 genes provide the residues; the full variable domain reads: KAGVTQTPRYLIKTRGQQVTLSCSPISGHRSVSWYQQTPGQGLQFLFEYFSETQRNKGNFPGRFSGRQFSNSRSEMNVSTLELGDSALYLCASRRVDEQFFGPGTRLTVL.